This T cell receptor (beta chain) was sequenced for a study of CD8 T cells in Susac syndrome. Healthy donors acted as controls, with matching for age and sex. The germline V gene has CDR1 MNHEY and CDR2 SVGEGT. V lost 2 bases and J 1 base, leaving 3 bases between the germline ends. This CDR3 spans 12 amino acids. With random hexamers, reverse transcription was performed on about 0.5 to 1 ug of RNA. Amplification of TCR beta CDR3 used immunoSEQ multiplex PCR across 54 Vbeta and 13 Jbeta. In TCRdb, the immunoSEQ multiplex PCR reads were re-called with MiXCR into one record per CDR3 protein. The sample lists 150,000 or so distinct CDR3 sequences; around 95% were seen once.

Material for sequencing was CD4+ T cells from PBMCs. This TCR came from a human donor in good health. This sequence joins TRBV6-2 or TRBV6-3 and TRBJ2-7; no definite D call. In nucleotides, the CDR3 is TGTGCCAGCAGTTACCGATCCTACGAGCAGTACTTC. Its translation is CASSYRSYEQYF.